One and the same sample provided the 32 T cell receptor beta chains below, sequenced in a study of monozygotic twins with inflammatory bowel disease. TCRdb re-called the 5' RACE reads; one entry per CDR3 protein, DNA not given. The sample table sets out about 330,000 distinct CDR3 sequences. Sequenced material: blood. The receptor set was obtained from a human donor with ulcerative colitis or Crohn's disease, or a healthy co-twin of an affected twin (not recorded which).

The J gene is TRBJ2-3, the V gene TRBV12-3 or TRBV12-4; TCRdb indicates TRBD1, and absent DNA this call remains unverified. The CDR3 is 11 residues long. CDR3 protein: CASSEGTTQYF.

The J gene is TRBJ2-3, the V gene TRBV20-1. Germline V gene lookup returns CDR1 DFQATT and CDR2 SNEGSKA (reference sequence). This CDR3 has 12 amino acids. CDR3 protein: CSAKAVTDTQYF.

The chain uses TRBV20-1 and TRBJ1-2; TCRdb names TRBD1, which stays unverified in the absence of DNA. The CDR3 spans 12 residues. Germline V gives CDR1 DFQATT, CDR2 SNEGSKA (reference sequence). CDR3 region: CIRRVGDRGYTF.

The chain has TRBV5-1 and TRBJ1-5. Germline lookup yields CDR1 SGHRS and CDR2 YFSETQ. This CDR3 has 13 amino acids. CDR3 sequence: CASSLDGSGPQHF.

V gene TRBV5-1 combines with J gene TRBJ2-3; absent DNA, TCRdb's TRBD1 call cannot be checked. The V gene's germline CDR1 is SGHRS and CDR2 YFSETQ. This CDR3 is built from 13 residues. The CDR3 sequence: CASSSGGSDTQYF. Variable domain in full (rest from reference TRBV5-1 and TRBJ2-3): KAGVTQTPRYLIKTRGQQVTLSCSPISGHRSVSWYQQTPGQGLQFLFEYFSETQRNKGNFPGRFSGRQFSNSRSEMNVSTLELGDSALYLCASSSGGSDTQYFGPGTRLTVL.

This CDR3 reads CASSQQGVGTEAFF. The rearrangement links TRBV6-2 or TRBV6-3 to TRBJ1-1. The CDR3 consists of 14 residues. Germline CDR1 is MNHEY and CDR2 is SVGEGT.

CDR3 region: CASSALSLTDTQYF. The chain couples TRBV5-1 to TRBJ2-3. The V gene's germline CDR1 is SGHRS and CDR2 YFSETQ. The length of the CDR3 is 14 residues.

The rearrangement links TRBV9 to TRBJ2-1; no DNA is available, so the TRBD2 call from TCRdb remains unchecked. The CDR3 is 16 residues long. The germline gives CDR1 SGDLS, CDR2 YYNGEE. This CDR3 reads CASSVGLAGGPEEQFF.

This chain links TRBV19 with TRBJ2-7; TCRdb designates TRBD1, a call that cannot be tested without DNA. Germline V lookup: CDR1 LNHDA, CDR2 SQIVND (reference sequence). The CDR3 length is 15 residues. This CDR3 is CASSSTGTAPYEQYF.

The chain recombines TRBV7-9 with TRBJ2-1; TCRdb reports TRBD2, a call that lacks DNA to check it against. Germline V CDR1 and CDR2: SEHNR, FQNEAQ (reference sequence). The CDR3 spans 14 residues. This CDR3 reads CASSWTRRGNEQFF. Drawing the rest from reference TRBV7-9 and TRBJ2-1, the complete variable domain is DTGVSQNPRHKITKRGQNVTFRCDPISEHNRLYWYRQTLGQGPEFLTYFQNEAQLEKSRLLSDRFSAERPKGSFSTLEIQRTEQGDSAMYLCASSWTRRGNEQFFGPGTRLTVL.

The chain links TRBV12-3 or TRBV12-4 to TRBJ1-6; with no DNA, the TCRdb D assignment of TRBD1 cannot be verified. The CDR3 is made up of 14 amino acids. CDR3 loop: CATTIDRGQSPLHF.

The V gene is TRBV20-1, the J gene TRBJ1-1. There are 14 residues in the CDR3. The V gene's germline CDR1 is DFQATT and CDR2 SNEGSKA (reference sequence). CDR3: CSAGAGFGRTEAFF.

The genes are TRBV5-1 and TRBJ2-6; TCRdb outputs TRBD1, but without DNA this stays unchecked. CDR1 SGHRS and CDR2 YFSETQ come from the germline V gene. There are 16 residues in the CDR3. The CDR3 spells CASSLAGAAGANVLTF.

CDR3 amino acids: CASSAGTGAHYEQYF. This chain connects TRBV5-5 to TRBJ2-7; TCRdb lists TRBD1, though no DNA is available to test this call. The CDR3 is made up of 15 amino acids. Germline CDR1 reads SGHKS; CDR2 reads YYEKEE (reference sequence).

The chain joins TRBV28 to TRBJ2-5; with no DNA, the TCRdb D assignment of TRBD1 cannot be verified. Germline CDR1 MDHEN, CDR2 SYDVKM. The CDR3 spans 13 residues. CDR3 protein: CASRDGGSGTQYF. Drawing the rest from reference TRBV28 and TRBJ2-5, the complete variable domain is DVKVTQSSRYLVKRTGEKVFLECVQDMDHENMFWYRQDPGLGLRLIYFSYDVKMKEKGDIPEGYSVSREKKERFSLILESASTNQTSMYLCASRDGGSGTQYFGPGTRLLVL.

The V call is TRBV15, the J call TRBJ1-4. The CDR3 length is 11 residues. The germline CDR1 and CDR2 sequences are LNHNV and YYDKDF (reference sequence). Here the CDR3 reads CATSQREKLFF.

The CDR3 region is CSASPTREDTDTQYF. This chain joins TRBV20-1 and TRBJ2-3; TCRdb's D call, TRBD2, is unchecked because there is no DNA. Germline CDR1 is DFQATT and CDR2 is SNEGSKA (reference sequence). CDR3 size: 15 residues.

The rearrangement uses TRBV9 and TRBJ1-2. This CDR3 region has 13 residues. Germline CDR1 is SGDLS and CDR2 is YYNGEE. CDR3 in amino acids: CASSVSWGGGYTF.

This chain links TRBV9 with TRBJ2-2; checking the TCRdb D call of TRBD1 is not possible without DNA. In germline, CDR1 is SGDLS, CDR2 YYNGEE. The CDR3 length is 14 residues. CDR3 region: CASSADRGAGELFF.

The CDR3 protein is CASSLTAGWAKNIQYF. The gene calls are TRBV27 and TRBJ2-4; TCRdb's D call of TRBD1 is untestable without DNA. The CDR3 has 16 residues. From germline, CDR1 is MNHEY and CDR2 SMNVEV (reference sequence).

This chain joins TRBV19 and TRBJ1-1; TCRdb gives TRBD1 as the D gene, but with no DNA this cannot be confirmed. The CDR3 length is 15 residues. CDR1 LNHDA and CDR2 SQIVND come from the germline V gene (reference sequence). The CDR3 loop reads CASSTRTGTNTEAFF.

This chain links TRBV24-1 with TRBJ2-5; TCRdb calls TRBD1, which cannot be checked without DNA. Germline V gene lookup returns CDR1 KGHDR and CDR2 SFDVKD. This CDR3 is 16 amino acids long. CDR3 sequence reads: CATSDFGGSYQETQYF.

V is TRBV7-2 and J is TRBJ1-2; the TCRdb D gene call, TRBD1, has no DNA to confirm it. The germline V gene has CDR1 SGHTA and CDR2 FQGNSA. This CDR3 comprises 13 residues. Here the CDR3 reads CASSLERGRGYTF.

V is TRBV10-1 and J is TRBJ2-7; TCRdb lists TRBD1, though no DNA is available to test this call. The length of the CDR3 is 15 residues. Germline-derived CDR1 and CDR2 are WNHNN and SYGVQD (reference sequence). This chain's CDR3 is CASSESGGGGLRVYF.

The chain joins TRBV20-1 to TRBJ1-1; TCRdb's D call of TRBD1 is untestable without DNA. CDR3 length equals 13 residues. Germline V gives CDR1 DFQATT, CDR2 SNEGSKA (reference sequence). The CDR3 protein is CSARADRGPEAFF.

This chain connects TRBV12-3 or TRBV12-4 to TRBJ1-1; TCRdb returns TRBD1, unconfirmable since there is no DNA. The length of the CDR3 is 14 residues. This CDR3 is CASTPGLGDPEAFF.

The chain joins TRBV6-2 or TRBV6-3 to TRBJ2-1; TCRdb outputs TRBD1, but without DNA this stays unchecked. The CDR3 is 13 residues long. CDR1 and CDR2 from the germline V gene are MNHEY and SVGEGT. CDR3: CASGAGESNEQFF.

The V and J genes are TRBV5-1 and TRBJ2-2. CDR1 and CDR2 (germline): SGHRS, YFSETQ. The CDR3 covers 14 residues. The CDR3: CASSLVPNTGELFF.

The gene calls are TRBV12-3 or TRBV12-4 and TRBJ1-4; TCRdb's D call of TRBD1 is untestable without DNA. The CDR3 contains 16 residues. CDR3: CASSFRRGRSNEKLFF.

The genes are TRBV7-9 and TRBJ2-3. The CDR3 loop spans 12 amino acids. Germline CDR1 reads SEHNR; CDR2 reads FQNEAQ (reference sequence). The CDR3 region is CASSMVTDTQYF.

V gene TRBV20-1 combines with J gene TRBJ2-5; TCRdb gives TRBD1 as the D gene, but with no DNA this cannot be confirmed. Germline lookup yields CDR1 DFQATT and CDR2 SNEGSKA (reference sequence). CDR3 length: 16 residues. The CDR3 is CSAIPHADGWGETQYF.

The chain combines TRBV7-2 with TRBJ2-7; lacking DNA, the TRBD2 call made by TCRdb goes unchecked. The CDR3 is made up of 14 amino acids. Germline V gene data show CDR1 as SGHTA and CDR2 as FQGNSA. The CDR3 region is CASSAASGSYEQYF. The full variable domain, with the rest looked up from reference TRBV7-2 and TRBJ2-7, is GAGVSQSPSNKVTEKGKDVELRCDPISGHTALYWYRQSLGQGLEFLIYFQGNSAPDKSGLPSDRFSAERTGGSVSTLTIQRTQQEDSAVYLCASSAASGSYEQYFGPGTRLTVT.